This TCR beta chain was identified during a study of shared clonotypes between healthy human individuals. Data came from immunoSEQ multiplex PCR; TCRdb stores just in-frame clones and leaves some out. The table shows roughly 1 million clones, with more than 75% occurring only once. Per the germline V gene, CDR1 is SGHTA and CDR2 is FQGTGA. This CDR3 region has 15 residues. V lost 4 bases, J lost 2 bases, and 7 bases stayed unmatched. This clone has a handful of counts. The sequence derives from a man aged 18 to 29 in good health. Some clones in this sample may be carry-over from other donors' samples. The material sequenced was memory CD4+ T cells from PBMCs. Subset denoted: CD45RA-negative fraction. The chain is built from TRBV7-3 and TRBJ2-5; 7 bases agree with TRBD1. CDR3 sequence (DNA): TGTGCCAGCAGCTACTCAGGGGGACGGCAAGAGACCCAGTACTTC. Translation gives CASSYSGGRQETQYF.